This TCR beta chain stems from a study of Ad26.COV2.S vaccination and SARS-CoV-2 variants. Study as a whole: It was the COV1001 Ad26.COV2.S trial arm that included the donor. Ad26.COV2.S given intramuscularly, once or twice 56 days apart. Overall study results and limits: The breadth of spike-specific CD8+ and CD4+ T cell responses after vaccination was reportedly substantial.

The treatment denotes: 19 received Ad26.COV2.S at low or high dose, single or two shots; about 5 received placebo; per-sample allocation not given. The samples date from day 63 after the first vaccine or placebo injection. V lost 6 bases, J lost 9 bases, and 3 bases stayed unmatched. The CDR3 has 13 residues. Regarding this clone: Its antigen is as yet unknown.

The table came from immunoSEQ multiplex PCR; TCRdb's copy has only in-frame clones and leaves some out. The repertoire includes around 320,000 clones, about 86% of them detected once, and 1.5% to 2.5% sits in the top ten. The source was peripheral blood, collected in a trial of Ad26.COV2.S vaccine versus placebo. This sequence joins TRBV12-3 or TRBV12-4 and TRBJ1-6; 9 positions match TRBD1. This clonotype was obtained from a person between 18 and 65 years old who received the Ad26.COV2.S COVID-19 vaccine or a placebo. The CDR3 coding sequence is TGTGCCAGCAGCGGACAGGGGCTTTCACCCCTCCACTTT. Protein: CASSGQGLSPLHF.